This TCR beta chain is from a study of T-cell memory formation after mild COVID-19. Findings of the study overall: Whether day 37 second-wave clones are SARS-CoV-2-specific was not confirmed. That cross-reactive memory joined was suggested by some responding clones appearing in pre-infection memory. Shrinking CD4+ clones were chiefly CM and EM; CD8+ ones were chiefly EMRA. A second wave expanding day 15 to 37 was CD4+-biased; contracting clones were balanced.

TCRdb reanalysed the 5' RACE reads using MiXCR and keeps one entry per CDR3 protein. The sample lists approximately 240,000 distinct CDR3 sequences, roughly 15% occurring once. To note about this clonotype: Its antigen is unknown.

The sample consisted of PBMCs or a T cell subset sorted from them (not recorded which). This TCR came from a man between 18 and 35 years old who had mild COVID-19 (a few samples of this study predate the infection). Cell type and time point are not known.

The CDR3 sequence: CSVGRDTEAFF. The CDR3 DNA sequence: TGCAGCGTGGGACGAGACACTGAAGCTTTCTTT. The chain links TRBV29-1 to TRBJ1-1; tentative D call: TRBD1 (5 bases). Germline lookup yields CDR1 SQVTM and CDR2 ANQGSEA. The V and J ends lost 6 bases and 3 bases respectively, with 8 bases between them. This CDR3 is built from 11 residues.